A selection of T cell receptor beta chains follows, all from one sample in a study of human T cells and chemical hapten exposure. A single record per CDR3 protein comes from TCRdb applying MiXCR to the RACE reads. Of 200,000 to 300,000 distinct CDR3 sequences listed, 7.5% to 10% were seen once; the top ten hold 2% to 2.5%. The sample was whole blood, taken in connection with sensitization to the hapten diphenylcyclopropenone (DPC). The source is a woman aged 35 to 49 with alopecia areata. Some clones in this sample may be carry-over from other donors' samples. CDR3s include the opening cysteine and the closing phenylalanine or tryptophan. The D gene is left open where the match is weak. Part of the rows lack a size; the others show once, few, many or a class for expanded clones.

many	TRBJ2-7	.	TRBV5-1	TGCGCCAGCAGCTCCCGACTAGGGGACTACGAGCAGTACTTC	CASSSRLGDYEQYF
few	TRBJ1-5	.	TRBV6-2/TRBV6-3	TGTGCCAGCAGTTTCCAGGCTGGCAATCAGCCCCAGCATTTT	CASSFQAGNQPQHF
few	TRBJ1-1	.	TRBV7-2	TGTGCCAGCAGCGTAGGTCCAGGTTCTGAAGCTTTCTTT	CASSVGPGSEAFF
few	TRBJ1-5	.	TRBV20-1	TGCAGTGCTAGGTCGCAGGAGAATCAGCCCCAGCATTTT	CSARSQENQPQHF
few	TRBJ2-1	.	TRBV27	TGTGCCAGCAGTTTGGTCAGGGTTCTAATCAATGAGCAGTTCTTC	CASSLVRVLINEQFF
many	TRBJ1-6	TRBD1	TRBV28	TGTGCCAGCAGTGGGGACAGGGTGTCGGTGTGGAATTCACCCCTCCACTTT	CASSGDRVSVWNSPLHF
few	TRBJ2-3	TRBD2	TRBV20-1	TGCAGTGCTGGACTAGCGGCAGGAGTAACAGATACGCAGTATTTT	CSAGLAAGVTDTQYF
many	TRBJ1-5	TRBD1	TRBV18	TGTGCCAGCTCAGCTAGACAGGGAGGCAATCAGCCCCAGCATTTT	CASSARQGGNQPQHF
few	TRBJ1-1	.	TRBV20-1	TGCAGTGCTAGGAAGACAGGACTTATGAACACTGAAGCTTTCTTT	CSARKTGLMNTEAFF
few	TRBJ1-2	TRBD1	TRBV6-5	TGTGCCAGCAGACGGACGGGACAGGGGGCGAACTATGGCTACACCTTC	CASRRTGQGANYGYTF
few	TRBJ1-4	.	TRBV6-5	TGTGCCAGCAGTTACTCGACCTTAAGGGAAGGCGCAAAACTGTTTTTT	CASSYSTLREGAKLFF
few	TRBJ1-1	.	TRBV28	TGTGCCAGCACCCTCTCCGATCTACCTAACACTGAAGCTTTCTTT	CASTLSDLPNTEAFF
few	TRBJ2-1	.	TRBV24-1	TGTGCCACCAGTGATATAACAGCAACCTACAATGAGCAGTTCTTC	CATSDITATYNEQFF
few	TRBJ1-4	.	TRBV20-1	TGCAGTGCTAGCCGTTTAGGGGGGGCTAATGAAAAACTGTTTTTT	CSASRLGGANEKLFF
.	TRBJ2-5	TRBD2	TRBV10-3	TGTGCCATCAGTAACGCGGGAGCGGAGACCCAGTACTTC	CAISNAGAETQYF
few	TRBJ1-5	.	TRBV4-2	TGTGCCAGCAGCCAAAGGCCATCGAGTAGCAATCAGCCCCAGCATTTT	CASSQRPSSSNQPQHF
.	TRBJ2-2	TRBD1	TRBV29-1	TGCAGCGTTCGGTGGGGCAGGGGGCGAGGCGCGAACACCGGGGAGCTGTTTTTT	CSVRWGRGRGANTGELFF
.	TRBJ1-2	.	TRBV6-2/TRBV6-3	TGTGCCAGCAGTTATGAGGGAATTTCTGGCTACACCTTC	CASSYEGISGYTF
.	TRBJ2-7	.	TRBV28	TGTGCCAGCAGTCACGATGGAAACGAGCAGTACTTC	CASSHDGNEQYF
few	TRBJ1-6	.	TRBV20-1	TGCAGTGCCTACCGGCCCCTCCACTTT	CSAYRPLHF
.	TRBJ1-3	.	TRBV18	TGTGCCAGCTCACCACCGGCGTTTGGAAACACCATATATTTT	CASSPPAFGNTIYF
.	TRBJ1-6	.	TRBV9	TGTGCCAGCAGCGTGGAGGTGGATTCACCCCTCCACTTT	CASSVEVDSPLHF
few	TRBJ2-2	TRBD2	TRBV7-9	TGTGCCAGCAGCCAAACTAGCGGGAGGGCCCCGAACACCGGGGAGCTGTTTTTT	CASSQTSGRAPNTGELFF
few	TRBJ2-7	TRBD1	TRBV9	TGTGCCAGCAGCCCCCGTGGACAGGGACCCGAGCAGTACTTC	CASSPRGQGPEQYF
.	TRBJ2-7	TRBD2	TRBV6-2/TRBV6-3	TGTGCCAGCAGCCTTAGCGGGGCTACGGAGCAGTACTTC	CASSLSGATEQYF
.	TRBJ2-3	.	TRBV20-1	TGCAGTGCCGTCCCCGGATCGGGGTCTGATACGCAGTATTTT	CSAVPGSGSDTQYF
many	TRBJ2-7	TRBD2	TRBV6-5	TGTGCCAGCAGTTACGGCCCAGCGGGAAGCTCCTACGAGCAGTACTTC	CASSYGPAGSSYEQYF
.	TRBJ2-1	TRBD1	TRBV29-1	TGCAGCGTTACCACAGGGGCTAGGTACAATGAGCAGTTCTTC	CSVTTGARYNEQFF
.	TRBJ2-5	.	TRBV11-2	TGTGCCAGCAGCTCGGGGACATCGCATAATCAAGAGACCCAGTACTTC	CASSSGTSHNQETQYF
.	TRBJ2-7	.	TRBV9	TGTGCCAGCAGCGTAGAGGTGGGGTTTTTTTCCGAGCAGTACTTC	CASSVEVGFFSEQYF
few	TRBJ2-7	.	TRBV11-1	TGTGCCAGCAGCTTAGGAGGTAGCGGTACCTACGAGCAGTACTTC	CASSLGGSGTYEQYF
.	TRBJ2-4	.	TRBV3-1	TGTGCCAGCAGCCAAGATTCCAGGGGGAGGGTGACCAAAAACATTCAGTACTTC	CASSQDSRGRVTKNIQYF
many	TRBJ2-2	.	TRBV7-9	TGTGCCAGCAGCCCTTTTCGGGAGATGAGGACCGGGGAGCTGTTTTTT	CASSPFREMRTGELFF
many	TRBJ2-7	.	TRBV27	TGTGCCAGCAGTTCATTTAACAGGAACCGCTACGAGCAGTACTTC	CASSSFNRNRYEQYF
.	TRBJ1-5	.	TRBV7-9	TGTGCCAGCAGCCTGACGGCTAGCAATCAGCCCCAGCATTTT	CASSLTASNQPQHF
.	TRBJ2-6	.	TRBV6-5	TGTGCCAGCAGCCAACTAGCCCAGGGGTCTGGGGCCAACGTCCTGACTTTC	CASSQLAQGSGANVLTF
few	TRBJ2-5	.	TRBV28	TGTGCCACCCAGCTAGATCTCCAAGAGACCCAGTACTTC	CATQLDLQETQYF
many	TRBJ1-6	.	TRBV24-1	TGTGCCACCAGTCGACAGGCAAATTCACCCCTCCACTTT	CATSRQANSPLHF
many	TRBJ2-1	.	TRBV9	TGTGCCAGCAGCCCAACACAGGGCTCCTACAATGAGCAGTTCTTC	CASSPTQGSYNEQFF
.	TRBJ2-7	.	TRBV11-2	TGTGCCAGCAGCTTATACGGGGTGGGGGAGCAGTACTTC	CASSLYGVGEQYF
.	TRBJ2-4	TRBD2	TRBV11-2	TGTGCCAGCAGCTCGACTAGCGGGTTGATTCAGTACTTC	CASSSTSGLIQYF
many	TRBJ2-7	.	TRBV9	TGTGCCAGCAGCGTAGCTGCTTTGGGGGCTGAGCAGTACTTC	CASSVAALGAEQYF